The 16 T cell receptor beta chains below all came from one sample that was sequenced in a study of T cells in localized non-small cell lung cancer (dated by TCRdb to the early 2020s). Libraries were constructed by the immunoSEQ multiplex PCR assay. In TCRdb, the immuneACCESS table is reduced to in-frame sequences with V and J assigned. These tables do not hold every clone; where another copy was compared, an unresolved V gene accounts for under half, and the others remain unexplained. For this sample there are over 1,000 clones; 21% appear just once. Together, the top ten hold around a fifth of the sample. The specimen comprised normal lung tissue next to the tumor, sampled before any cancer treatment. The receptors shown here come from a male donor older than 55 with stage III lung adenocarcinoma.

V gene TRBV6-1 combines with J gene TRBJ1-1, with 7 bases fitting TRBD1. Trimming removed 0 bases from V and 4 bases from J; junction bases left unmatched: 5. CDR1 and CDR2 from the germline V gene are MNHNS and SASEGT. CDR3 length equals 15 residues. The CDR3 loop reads CASSEAKGAITEAFF. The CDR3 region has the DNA TGTGCCAGCAGTGAAGCCAAGGGGGCGATCACTGAAGCTTTCTTT.

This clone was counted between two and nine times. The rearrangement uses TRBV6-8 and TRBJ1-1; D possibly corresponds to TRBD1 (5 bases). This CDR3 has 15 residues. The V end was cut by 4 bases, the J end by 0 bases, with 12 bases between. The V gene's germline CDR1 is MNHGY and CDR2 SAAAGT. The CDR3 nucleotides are TGTGCCAGCAGTTCGCCGGGACGGATGAACACTGAAGCTTTCTTT. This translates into CASSSPGRMNTEAFF.

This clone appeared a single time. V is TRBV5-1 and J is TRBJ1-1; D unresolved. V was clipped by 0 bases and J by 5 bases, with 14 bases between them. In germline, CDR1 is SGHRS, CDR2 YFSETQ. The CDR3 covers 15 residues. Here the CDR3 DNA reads TGCGCCAGCAGCTTGGAGTCCACCTTCACGACTGAAGCTTTCTTT. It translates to CASSLESTFTTEAFF.

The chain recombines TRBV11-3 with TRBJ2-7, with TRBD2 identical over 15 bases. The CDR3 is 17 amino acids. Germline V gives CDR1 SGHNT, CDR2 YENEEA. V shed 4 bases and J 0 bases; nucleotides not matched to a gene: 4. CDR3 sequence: CASSSGLAGGYSYEQYF. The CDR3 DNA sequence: TGTGCCAGCAGCTCGGGACTAGCGGGGGGCTACTCCTACGAGCAGTACTTC.

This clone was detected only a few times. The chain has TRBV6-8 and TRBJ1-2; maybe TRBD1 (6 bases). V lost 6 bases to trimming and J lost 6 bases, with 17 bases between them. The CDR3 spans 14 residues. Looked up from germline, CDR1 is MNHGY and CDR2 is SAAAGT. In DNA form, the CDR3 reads TGTGCCAGCAGCCGCCGGCAGCGGACAGATGGCTACACCTTC. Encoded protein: CASSRRQRTDGYTF.

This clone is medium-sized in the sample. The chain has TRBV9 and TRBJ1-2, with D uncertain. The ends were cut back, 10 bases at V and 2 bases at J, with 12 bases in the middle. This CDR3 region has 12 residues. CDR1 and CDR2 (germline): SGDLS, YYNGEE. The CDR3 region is CAGLNGNYGYTF. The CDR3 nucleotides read TGTGCCGGGCTAAATGGGAACTATGGCTACACCTTC.

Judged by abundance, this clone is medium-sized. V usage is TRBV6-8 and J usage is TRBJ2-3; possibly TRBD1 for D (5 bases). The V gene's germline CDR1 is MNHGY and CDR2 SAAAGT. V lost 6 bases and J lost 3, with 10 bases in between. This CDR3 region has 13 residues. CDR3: CASRSSGTDTQYF. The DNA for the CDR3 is TGTGCCAGCAGATCCTCAGGGACAGATACGCAGTATTTT.

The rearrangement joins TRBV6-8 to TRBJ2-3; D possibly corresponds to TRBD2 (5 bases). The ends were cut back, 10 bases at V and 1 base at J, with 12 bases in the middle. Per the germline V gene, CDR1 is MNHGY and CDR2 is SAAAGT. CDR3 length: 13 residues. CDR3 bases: TGTGCCACCCGGGGTAGCGGCACAGATACGCAGTATTTT. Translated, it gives CATRGSGTDTQYF.

CDR3 protein: CASSIRVGGQPQHF. CDR3 sequence (DNA): TGTGCCAGTAGTATAAGGGTGGGGGGTCAGCCCCAGCATTTT. V is TRBV19 and J is TRBJ1-5; D perhaps matches TRBD1 (5 bases). The length of the CDR3 is 14 residues. Germline-derived CDR1 and CDR2 are LNHDA and SQIVND (reference sequence). The V and J ends lost 2 bases and 6 bases respectively, with 11 bases between them.

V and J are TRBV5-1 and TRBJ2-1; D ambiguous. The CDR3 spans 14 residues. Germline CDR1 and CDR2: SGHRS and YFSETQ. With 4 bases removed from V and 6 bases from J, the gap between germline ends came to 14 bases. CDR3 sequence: CASSLGGGVNEQFF. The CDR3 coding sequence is TGCGCCAGCAGCCTGGGCGGTGGGGTCAATGAGCAGTTCTTC.

CDR3 DNA: TGTGCCAGTAGTATGAGCGGGACCCTTGTCTACGAGCAGTACTTC. Translated, it gives CASSMSGTLVYEQYF. The chain is built from TRBV19 and TRBJ2-7; 7 nucleotides agree with TRBD2. Unmatched junction bases numbered 8, after V lost 3 bases and J lost 3 bases. The CDR3 runs 15 residues. CDR1 and CDR2 from the germline V gene are LNHDA and SQIVND (reference sequence).

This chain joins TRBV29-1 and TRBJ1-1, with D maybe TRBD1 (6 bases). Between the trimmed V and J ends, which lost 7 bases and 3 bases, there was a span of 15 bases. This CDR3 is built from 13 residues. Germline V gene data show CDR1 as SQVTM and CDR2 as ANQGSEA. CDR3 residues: CSGSDSSDTEAFF. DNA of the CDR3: TGCAGCGGATCGGACAGCTCGGACACTGAAGCTTTCTTT. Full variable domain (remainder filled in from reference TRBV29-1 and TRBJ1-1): SAVISQKPSRDICQRGTSLTIQCQVDSQVTMMFWYRQQPGQSLTLIATANQGSEATYESGFVIDKFPISRPNLTFSTLTVSNMSPEDSSIYLCSGSDSSDTEAFFGQGTRLTVV.

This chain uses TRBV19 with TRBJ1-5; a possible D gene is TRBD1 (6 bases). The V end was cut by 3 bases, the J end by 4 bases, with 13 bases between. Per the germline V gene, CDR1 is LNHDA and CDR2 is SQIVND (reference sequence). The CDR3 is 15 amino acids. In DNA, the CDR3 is TGTGCCAGTAGTATTTGGGAAGGGGGAAATCAGCCCCAGCATTTT. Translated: CASSIWEGGNQPQHF.

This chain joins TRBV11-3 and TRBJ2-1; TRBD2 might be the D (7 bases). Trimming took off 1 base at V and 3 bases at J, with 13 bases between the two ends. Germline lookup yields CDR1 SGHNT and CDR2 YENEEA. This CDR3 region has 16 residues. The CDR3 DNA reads TGTGCCAGCAGCTTAGTAGGGGGGGACTACTACAATGAGCAGTTCTTC. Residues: CASSLVGGDYYNEQFF.

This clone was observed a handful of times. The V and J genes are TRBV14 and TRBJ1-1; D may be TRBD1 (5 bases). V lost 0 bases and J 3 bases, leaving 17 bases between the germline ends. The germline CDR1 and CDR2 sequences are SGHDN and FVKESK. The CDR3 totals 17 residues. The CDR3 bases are TGTGCCAGCAGCCAAGATAGGGGAACCTGGGGGGACACTGAAGCTTTCTTT. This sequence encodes CASSQDRGTWGDTEAFF.

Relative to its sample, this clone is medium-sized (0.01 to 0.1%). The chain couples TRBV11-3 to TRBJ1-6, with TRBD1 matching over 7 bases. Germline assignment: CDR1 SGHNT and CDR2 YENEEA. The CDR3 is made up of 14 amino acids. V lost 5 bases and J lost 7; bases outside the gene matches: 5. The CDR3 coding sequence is TGTGCCAGCAGCACCGGGACAGTCAATTCACCCCTCCACTTT. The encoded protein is CASSTGTVNSPLHF.